This TCR beta chain was sequenced during a study of somatic mutations in cytotoxic T cells in rheumatoid arthritis. About the research overall: Blood from the patient (about 30 ml EDTA) was drawn right after diagnosis, pretreatment.

Positive magnetic bead selection separated CD4+ and CD8+ cells, and flow cytometry confirmed purity. TCRdb keeps only in-frame clones here, not all; method: immunoSEQ multiplex PCR. The sample consists of some 18,000 clones, about 80% of them appearing once. Of note for this clone: What it binds is unknown.

Study-level points and caveats: Healthy controls did not share the age-linked increase in CD8+ clonality seen in rheumatoid arthritis patients. TRBV07 showed slight underrepresentation in rheumatoid arthritis patients, unadjusted for multiple comparisons.

Trimming shortened V by 6 bases and J by 5 bases, and 11 bases separated the two germline ends. Germline V gene lookup returns CDR1 MNHEY and CDR2 SMNVEV (reference sequence). The CDR3 consists of 13 residues. Sequenced: CD8+ T cells sorted from blood. The chain recombines TRBV27 with TRBJ1-5; D is perhaps TRBD1 (5 bases). The origin of this receptor is an adult with rheumatoid arthritis. In nucleotides, the CDR3 is TGTGCCAGCAGCTTCTTCAGGGATCAGCCCCAGCATTTT. Amino acids: CASSFFRDQPQHF.